Presented here are 11 T cell receptor beta chains from one specimen sequenced in a study of human CD8 memory T cell subsets (dated by TCRdb to 2018 to 2021). A Human TCR Profiling Kit was used to prepare UMI-labeled 5' RACE TCRbeta libraries. The reads, reprocessed by TCRdb, yield one row per CDR3 protein sequence and no DNA. The table for this sample records around 11,000 distinct CDR3 sequences. The top ten clones comprise about a sixth of the sample. Sequenced: CD8+ T cells from PBMCs. The receptors come from a human donor in good health.

This chain links TRBV20-1 with TRBJ1-3; TCRdb returns TRBD1, unconfirmable since there is no DNA. This CDR3 comprises 15 residues. Per the germline V gene, CDR1 is DFQATT and CDR2 is SNEGSKA (reference sequence). CDR3 sequence: CSAREDRGSGNTIYF.

The chain joins TRBV28 to TRBJ2-1; no DNA is available, so the TRBD2 call from TCRdb remains unchecked. Per the germline V gene, CDR1 is MDHEN and CDR2 is SYDVKM. The length of the CDR3 is 15 residues. The CDR3: CASSADLRSYNEQFF.

The chain is built from TRBV7-9 and TRBJ1-2. The CDR3 loop spans 12 amino acids. The V gene's germline CDR1 is SEHNR and CDR2 FQNEAQ (reference sequence). CDR3 sequence: CASSLAGRGYTF.

The CDR3 here is CASPAGTVTDTQYF. The chain joins TRBV7-2 to TRBJ2-3; TCRdb's assignment of TRBD1 cannot be checked, as there is no DNA. The CDR3 is 14 residues long. The germline V gene encodes CDR1 SGHTA and CDR2 FQGNSA.

This chain joins TRBV14 and TRBJ2-2. This CDR3 region has 14 residues. Per the germline V gene, CDR1 is SGHDN and CDR2 is FVKESK. The CDR3 sequence is CASSQGKNTGELFF.

CDR3 sequence reads: CASSLILNEQFF. The chain carries TRBV7-6 and TRBJ2-1. The CDR3 length is 12 residues. Germline CDR1 and CDR2: SGHVS and FNYEAQ.

The J gene is TRBJ2-3, the V gene TRBV2; the TRBD2 assignment by TCRdb is unverifiable without DNA. The V gene's germline CDR1 is SNHLY and CDR2 FYNNEI. CDR3 size: 15 residues. CDR3 protein: CASSVSAGNTDTQYF.

The chain carries TRBV13 and TRBJ1-1. Germline CDR1 reads PRHDT; CDR2 reads FYEKMQ (reference sequence). There are 14 residues in the CDR3. The CDR3: CASSLGMGNTEAFF.

CDR3 sequence reads: CASSLAGDLYNEQFF. The chain couples TRBV27 to TRBJ2-1; TCRdb's assignment of TRBD2 cannot be checked, as there is no DNA. CDR1 and CDR2 from the germline V gene are MNHEY and SMNVEV (reference sequence). This CDR3 is built from 15 residues.

The chain couples TRBV4-1 to TRBJ2-7; TCRdb names TRBD1, which stays unverified in the absence of DNA. This CDR3 has 16 amino acids. Germline V gives CDR1 MGHRA, CDR2 YSYEKL. This chain's CDR3 is CASSEEPGTGSYEQYF.

Here the CDR3 reads CASGQRNGLGISEQFF. This sequence joins TRBV27 and TRBJ2-1. CDR1 MNHEY and CDR2 SMNVEV come from the germline V gene (reference sequence). This CDR3 is 16 amino acids long.